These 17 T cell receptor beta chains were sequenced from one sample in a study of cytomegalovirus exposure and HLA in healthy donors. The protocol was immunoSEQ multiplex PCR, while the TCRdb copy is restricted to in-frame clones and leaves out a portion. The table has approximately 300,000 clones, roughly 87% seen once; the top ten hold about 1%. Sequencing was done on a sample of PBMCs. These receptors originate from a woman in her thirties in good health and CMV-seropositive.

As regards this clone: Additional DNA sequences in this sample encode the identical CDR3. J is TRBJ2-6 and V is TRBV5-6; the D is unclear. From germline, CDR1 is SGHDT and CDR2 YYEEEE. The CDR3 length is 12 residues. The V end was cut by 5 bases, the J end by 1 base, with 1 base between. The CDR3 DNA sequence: TGTGCCAGCAGTTCTGGGGCCAACGTCCTGACTTTC. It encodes CASSSGANVLTF.

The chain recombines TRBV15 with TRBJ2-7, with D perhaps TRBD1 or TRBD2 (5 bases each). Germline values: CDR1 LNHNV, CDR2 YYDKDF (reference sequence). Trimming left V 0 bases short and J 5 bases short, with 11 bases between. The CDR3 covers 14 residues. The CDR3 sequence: CATSRDYGGNEQYF. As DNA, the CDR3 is TGTGCCACCAGCAGAGATTATGGGGGAAACGAGCAGTACTTC. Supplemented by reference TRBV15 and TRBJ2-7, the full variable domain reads DAMVIQNPRYQVTQFGKPVTLSCSQTLNHNVMYWYQQKSSQAPKLLFHYYDKDFNNEADTPDNFQSRRPNTSFCFLDIRSPGLGDTAMYLCATSRDYGGNEQYFGPGTRLTVT.

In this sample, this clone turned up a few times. Here the CDR3 reads CASSADRYSNEQFF. The CDR3 nucleotides are TGTGCCAGCAGTGCCGACAGGTATAGCAATGAGCAGTTCTTC. The V gene is TRBV6-4, the J gene TRBJ2-1, with D possibly matching TRBD1 (6 bases). Germline CDR1 is MRHNA and CDR2 is SNTAGT. The V end lost 4 bases, the J end lost 6 bases, and 13 bases lay between the germline ends. CDR3 length: 14 residues.

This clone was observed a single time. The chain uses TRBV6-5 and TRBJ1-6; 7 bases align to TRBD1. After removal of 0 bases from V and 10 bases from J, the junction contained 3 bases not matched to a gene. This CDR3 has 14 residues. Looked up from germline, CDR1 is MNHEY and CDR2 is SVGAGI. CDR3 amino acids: CASSYSTGHSPLHF. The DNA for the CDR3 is TGTGCCAGCAGTTACTCGACAGGGCACTCACCCCTCCACTTT.

This chain's CDR3 is CASSFTTLNGYTF. The CDR3 DNA reads TGTGCCAGCAGCTTTACGACACTCAATGGCTACACCTTC. The chain has TRBV5-6 and TRBJ1-2; unclear D gene. Germline values: CDR1 SGHDT, CDR2 YYEEEE. V was cut by 2 bases and J by 6 bases, with 11 bases left in between. CDR3 length: 13 residues.

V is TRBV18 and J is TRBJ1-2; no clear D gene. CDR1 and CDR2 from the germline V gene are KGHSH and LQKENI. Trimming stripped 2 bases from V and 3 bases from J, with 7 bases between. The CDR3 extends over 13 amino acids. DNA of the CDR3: TGTGCCAGCTCACCATATTCCGACTATGGCTACACCTTC. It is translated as CASSPYSDYGYTF.

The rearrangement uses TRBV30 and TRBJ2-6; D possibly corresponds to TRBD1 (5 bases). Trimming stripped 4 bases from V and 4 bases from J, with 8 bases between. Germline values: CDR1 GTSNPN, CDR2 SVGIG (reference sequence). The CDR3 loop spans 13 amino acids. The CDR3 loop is CAWKGAGANVLTF. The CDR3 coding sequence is TGTGCCTGGAAAGGGGCCGGGGCCAACGTCCTGACTTTC.

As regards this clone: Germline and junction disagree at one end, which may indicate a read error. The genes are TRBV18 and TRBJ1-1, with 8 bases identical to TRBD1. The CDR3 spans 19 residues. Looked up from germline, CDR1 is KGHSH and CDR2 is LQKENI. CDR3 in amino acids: CASSPLPPGTGRANAEAFF. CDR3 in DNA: TGTGCCAGCTCACCACTCCCGCCCGGGACAGGAAGAGCGAACGCTGAAGCTTTCTTT.

The CDR3 nucleotides are TGCGCCAGCAGCCAAGGAGGGACTAGCGCTTACGAGCAGTACTTC. Its protein product is CASSQGGTSAYEQYF. The V gene is TRBV4-1, the J gene TRBJ2-7, with TRBD2 matching 10 bases. Germline V gives CDR1 MGHRA, CDR2 YSYEKL. V lost 1 base to trimming and J lost 4 bases; unmatched junction nucleotides: 4. This CDR3 is built from 15 residues.

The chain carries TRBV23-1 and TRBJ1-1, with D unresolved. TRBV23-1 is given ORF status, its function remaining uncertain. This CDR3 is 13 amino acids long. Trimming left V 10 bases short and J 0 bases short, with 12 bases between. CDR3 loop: CAITGGLNTEAFF. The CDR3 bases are TGCGCCATCACCGGTGGACTGAACACTGAAGCTTTCTTT.

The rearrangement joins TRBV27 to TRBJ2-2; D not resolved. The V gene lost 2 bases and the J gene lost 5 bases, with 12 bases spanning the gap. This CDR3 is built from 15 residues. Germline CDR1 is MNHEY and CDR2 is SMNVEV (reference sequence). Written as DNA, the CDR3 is TGTGCCAGCAGTTTAGTGGATGCTGGGACCGGGGAGCTGTTTTTT. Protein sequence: CASSLVDAGTGELFF.

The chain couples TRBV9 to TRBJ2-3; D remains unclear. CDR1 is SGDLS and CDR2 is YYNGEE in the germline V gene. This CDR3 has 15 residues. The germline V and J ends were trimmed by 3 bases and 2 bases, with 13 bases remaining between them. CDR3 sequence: CASSDPRYITDTQYF. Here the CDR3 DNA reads TGTGCCAGCAGCGACCCCCGTTACATCACAGATACGCAGTATTTT.

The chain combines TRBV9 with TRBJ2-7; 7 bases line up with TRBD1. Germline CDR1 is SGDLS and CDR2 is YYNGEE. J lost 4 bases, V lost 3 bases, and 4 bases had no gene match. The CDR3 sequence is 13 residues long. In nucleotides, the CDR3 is TGTGCCAGCAGCGGAAACAGGGGTTACGAGCAGTACTTC. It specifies CASSGNRGYEQYF. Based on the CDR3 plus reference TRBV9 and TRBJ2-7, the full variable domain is DSGVTQTPKHLITATGQRVTLRCSPRSGDLSVYWYQQSLDQGLQFLIQYYNGEERAKGNILERFSAQQFPDLHSELNLSSLELGDSALYFCASSGNRGYEQYFGPGTRLTVT.

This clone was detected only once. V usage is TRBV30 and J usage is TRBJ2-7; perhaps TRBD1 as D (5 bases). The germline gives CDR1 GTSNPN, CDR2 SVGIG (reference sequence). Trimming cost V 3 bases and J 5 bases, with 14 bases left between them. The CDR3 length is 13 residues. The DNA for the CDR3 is TGTGCCTGGAGCGCTGACAGCCTGGACGAGCAGTACTTC. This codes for CAWSADSLDEQYF.

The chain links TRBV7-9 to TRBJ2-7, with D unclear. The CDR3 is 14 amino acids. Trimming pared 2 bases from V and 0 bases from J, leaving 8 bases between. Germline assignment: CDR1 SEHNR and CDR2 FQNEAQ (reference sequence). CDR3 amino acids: CASSLIGNSYEQYF. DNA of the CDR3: TGTGCCAGCAGCTTAATAGGGAACTCCTACGAGCAGTACTTC.

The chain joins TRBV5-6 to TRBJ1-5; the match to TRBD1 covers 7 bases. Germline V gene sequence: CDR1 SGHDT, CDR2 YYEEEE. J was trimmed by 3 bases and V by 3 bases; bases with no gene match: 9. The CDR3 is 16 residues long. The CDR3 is CASSYRQGGVNQPQHF. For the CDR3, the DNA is TGTGCCAGCAGCTACAGACAGGGAGGGGTCAATCAGCCCCAGCATTTT.

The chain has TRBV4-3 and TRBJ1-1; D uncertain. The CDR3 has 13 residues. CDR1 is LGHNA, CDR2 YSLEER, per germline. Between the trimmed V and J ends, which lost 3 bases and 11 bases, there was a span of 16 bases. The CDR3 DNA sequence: TGCGCCAGCAGCCATGCGGAGGAAGGGCGGGCTTTCTTT. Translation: CASSHAEEGRAFF.